The sequence of this TCR beta chain was determined in a study of human T cells and chemical hapten exposure. Single cDNA molecules in the library carried unique molecular identifiers attached during preparation. TCRdb reanalysed the RACE reads using MiXCR and keeps one entry per CDR3 protein. Seen here are 65,000 or so distinct CDR3 sequences, approximately 6.2% observed once, and the top ten hold 3.4%. The CDR3 is 15 amino acids. The V and J ends lost 0 bases and 3 bases respectively, with 12 bases between them. Germline CDR1 reads SGHTA; CDR2 reads FQGNSA. Described time point: healthy volunteer bleed at 6 weeks. Unfractionated whole blood was the source from which total RNA was extracted.

The receptor's source is a female donor in good health. Some clones in this sample may be carry-over from other donors' samples. Sequenced material: whole blood. The V and J genes are TRBV7-2 and TRBJ2-7; D is tentatively TRBD1 or TRBD2 (5 bases each). In DNA form, the CDR3 reads TGTGCCAGCAGCTTAGCCCGGGGACCGAACTACGAGCAGTACTTC. Translating gives CASSLARGPNYEQYF.